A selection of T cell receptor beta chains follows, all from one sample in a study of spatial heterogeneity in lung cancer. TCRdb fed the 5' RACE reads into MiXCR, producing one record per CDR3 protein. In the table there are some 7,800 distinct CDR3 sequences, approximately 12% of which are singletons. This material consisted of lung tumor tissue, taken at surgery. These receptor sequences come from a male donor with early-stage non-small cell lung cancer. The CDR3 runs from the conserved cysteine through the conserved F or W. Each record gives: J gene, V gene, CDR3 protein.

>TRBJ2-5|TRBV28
CASSLGSGVNQETQYF
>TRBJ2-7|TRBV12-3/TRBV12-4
CASSLTGAGSYEQYF
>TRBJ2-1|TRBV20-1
CSARPPRLVLSYNEQFF
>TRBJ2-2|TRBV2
CASSGQGRAGELFF
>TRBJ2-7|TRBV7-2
CASSFTGTDIEQYF
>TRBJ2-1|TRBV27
CASSLWASGSLDNEQFF
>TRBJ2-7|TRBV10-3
CAIIPGQGYEQYF
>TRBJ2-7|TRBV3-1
CATGALPYEQYF
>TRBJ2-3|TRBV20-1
CSARGTSGSADTQYF
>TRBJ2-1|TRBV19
CASSISGSSYNEQFF